The 22 T cell receptor beta chains presented below share a single source sample, sequenced in a study of molecular identifiers for immune sequencing clone quantification. TCRdb fed the PCR reads into MiXCR, producing one record per CDR3 protein. The sample contains about 330,000 distinct CDR3 sequences, over 20% of which appear only once. The material sequenced was naive CD8+ T cells from blood, with Jurkat cell RNA spiked in. The subset here: FACS-sorted CD8+CD4-CCR7+CD45RA+ naive T cells. Receptor source: a human donor in good health. Some libraries in this study had Jurkat cell RNA spiked in.

J is TRBJ2-3 and V is TRBV7-9, with 7 bases that match TRBD1. The V and J ends lost 5 bases and 0 bases, in that order; junction bases with no gene match: 14. The CDR3 runs 18 residues. Germline V gene sequence: CDR1 SEHNR, CDR2 FQNEAQ (reference sequence). As DNA, the CDR3 is TGTGCCAGCAGCCCTACAGGGGCGCCCGCACCTAGCACAGATACGCAGTATTTT. Translated: CASSPTGAPAPSTDTQYF. The full variable domain, its missing parts supplied by reference TRBV7-9 and TRBJ2-3, is DTGVSQNPRHKITKRGQNVTFRCDPISEHNRLYWYRQTLGQGPEFLTYFQNEAQLEKSRLLSDRFSAERPKGSFSTLEIQRTEQGDSAMYLCASSPTGAPAPSTDTQYFGPGTRLTVL.

This clonotype was detected once. V and J are TRBV27 and TRBJ2-3, with a tentative D call TRBD2 (5 bases). CDR3 length: 16 residues. Trimming shortened V by 2 bases and J by 6 bases, and 18 bases separated the two germline ends. Germline CDR1 MNHEY, CDR2 SMNVEV (reference sequence). CDR3 residues: CASSLKPLGRRDTQYF. In DNA form, the CDR3 reads TGTGCCAGCAGTTTAAAACCCTTGGGGAGAAGGGATACGCAGTATTTT.

Notes on this clonotype: One base away lies a much larger clone, so this may be a sequencing read error. V and J are TRBV20-1 and TRBJ2-1; either TRBD1 or TRBD2 may fit D (7 bases each). The CDR3 runs to 15 residues. Per germline, CDR1 DFQATT and CDR2 SNEGSKA (reference sequence). The CDR3 region is CSAMNLRGGTNEQIF. The CDR3 DNA is TGCAGTGCGATGAACCTCAGGGGGGGGACCAATGAGCAGATCTTC.

On this clonotype itself: Since a much larger clone is just one base distant, this may be a read error. The V call is TRBV5-3, the J call TRBJ2-3; 7 nucleotides line up with TRBD1. TRBV5-3 is an ORF, and what it does is uncertain. V gave up 8 bases and J gave up 3 bases; unmatched junction bases: 15. This CDR3 comprises 16 residues. The CDR3 DNA is TGTGCCAGCAACCCCGATACAGGGGAGTCGACAGATACGCAGTATTTT. Translating gives CASNPDTGESTDTQYF.

In its sample, this clonotype was seen many times. CDR3 nucleotides: TGTGCCTGGAGCTTGCTTACCACCGGGGAGCTGTTTTTT. This codes for CAWSLLTTGELFF. The chain employs TRBV30 and TRBJ2-2; D uncertain. Trimming stripped 3 bases from V and 4 bases from J, with 9 bases between. The length of the CDR3 is 13 residues. Germline V gene sequence: CDR1 GTSNPN, CDR2 SVGIG (reference sequence).

The rearrangement joins TRBV11-2 to TRBJ1-1, with a tentative D call TRBD1 (5 bases). The CDR3 loop spans 14 amino acids. Germline V gene lookup returns CDR1 SGHAT and CDR2 FQNNGV. V shed 3 bases and J shed 3 bases, with 11 bases lying between them. Written as DNA, the CDR3 is TGTGCCAGCAGCTTTGTGGGACGGTACACTGAAGCTTTCTTT. Protein sequence: CASSFVGRYTEAFF.

The J gene is TRBJ2-7, the V gene TRBV3-1, with TRBD2 as a possible D gene (5 bases). The CDR3 is 14 residues long. Looked up from germline, CDR1 is LGHDT and CDR2 is YNNKEL (reference sequence). With 8 bases removed from V and 4 bases from J, the gap between germline ends came to 18 bases. The CDR3 DNA reads TGTGCCAGCCGCGCGCCCGGCCCGGGGTACGAGCAGTACTTC. It yields the protein CASRAPGPGYEQYF.

This clonotype was seen a single time. This may be a read error: a much more frequent sequence differs by one nucleotide. The rearrangement links TRBV11-2 to TRBJ2-7; maybe TRBD2 (5 bases). This CDR3 region has 14 residues. Germline CDR1 is SGHAT and CDR2 is FQNNGV. Written as DNA, the CDR3 is TGTGCCGGCAGCATCGGGGTCGGGGACTACGAGCAGTACTTC. The encoded protein is CAGSIGVGDYEQYF.

As to this clonotype: A read error may account for a junction end that differs from germline. The gene calls are TRBV6-2 or TRBV6-3 and TRBJ2-1, with 8 bases fitting TRBD2. CDR1 and CDR2 (germline): MNHEY, SVGEGT. The length of the CDR3 is 14 residues. The DNA for the CDR3 is TGTGCCAGCAGGTCCTTACTAGCGGCCAATGGGCAGTTCTTC. Its translation is CASRSLLAANGQFF.

The chain is built from TRBV12-3 or TRBV12-4 and TRBJ2-7; D possibly corresponds to TRBD1 (6 bases). The CDR3 runs to 14 residues. Trimming took off 5 bases at V and 4 bases at J, with 15 bases between the two ends. CDR3 amino acids: CASSREDRSYEQYF. The CDR3 DNA is TGTGCCAGCAGTCGCGAGGACAGATCATACGAGCAGTACTTC.

This clonotype has ten or more counts. This CDR3 is CASSDGSGETQYF. The CDR3 DNA is TGCGCCAGCAGCGACGGAAGCGGGGAGACCCAGTACTTC. V usage is TRBV5-1 and J usage is TRBJ2-5, with a weak D call TRBD2 (6 bases). Between the trimmed V and J ends, which lost 4 bases and 5 bases, there was a span of 12 bases. Germline-derived CDR1 and CDR2 are SGHRS and YFSETQ. This CDR3 has 13 amino acids.

A remark on this clonotype: This may come from a read error, since a much larger clone is one base off. The rearrangement joins TRBV20-1 to TRBJ1-4, with D possibly matching TRBD1 (5 bases). The germline CDR1 and CDR2 sequences are DFQATT and SNEGSKA (reference sequence). Trimming removed 0 bases at V and 12 bases at J, with 20 bases between. The CDR3 runs to 15 residues. For the CDR3, the DNA is TGCAGTGCTAGAGATGGTTCAGGGCCGCCTGCGGAACTGTTTTTT. Its translation: CSARDGSGPPAELFF.

This clonotype occurred many times. The chain has TRBV7-6 and TRBJ2-2; 10 bases are shared with TRBD2. CDR1 is SGHVS, CDR2 FNYEAQ, per germline. The CDR3 extends over 17 amino acids. V was pared by 4 bases and J by 3 bases, with 8 bases of the junction left unmatched. The CDR3 region has the DNA TGTGCCAGCAGCTGGCTAGCGGGAGAGGTAGACACCGGGGAGCTGTTTTTT. Amino acids: CASSWLAGEVDTGELFF.

This clonotype was recorded at least ten times. This sequence joins TRBV6-4 and TRBJ1-5; 7 nucleotides agree with TRBD1. Unmatched junction bases numbered 11, after V lost 6 bases and J lost 3 bases. This CDR3 contains 16 residues. The V gene's germline CDR1 is MRHNA and CDR2 SNTAGT. The DNA of the CDR3 is TGTGCCAGCAGAAACGGGACAGACCCTTTCAATCAGCCCCAGCATTTT. This encodes CASRNGTDPFNQPQHF.

This clonotype occurred many times. The V call is TRBV6-5, the J call TRBJ2-5; 12 bases are a match to TRBD2. The germline V gene encodes CDR1 MNHEY and CDR2 SVGAGI. CDR3 size: 16 residues. Trimming at V came to 2 bases and at J to 2 bases, leaving 3 bases not matched to a gene. CDR3: CASSYGLAGKQETQYF. The CDR3 DNA follows: TGTGCCAGCAGTTACGGACTAGCGGGGAAGCAAGAGACCCAGTACTTC.

This clonotype was counted between two and nine times. The chain couples TRBV12-3 or TRBV12-4 to TRBJ2-7, with D perhaps assigned TRBD1 or TRBD2 (8 bases each). The CDR3 loop spans 15 amino acids. Trimming removed 2 bases at V and 5 bases at J, with 16 bases between. For the CDR3, the DNA is TGTGCCAGCAGTTTACTCAGCGGGGGACAGGACGAGCAGTACTTC. It codes for CASSLLSGGQDEQYF.

Many counts were recorded for this clonotype. CDR3 loop: CASRGLAGFTDTQYF. The CDR3 DNA sequence: TGTGCCAGCAGGGGACTAGCGGGATTCACAGATACGCAGTATTTT. This chain connects TRBV12-3 or TRBV12-4 to TRBJ2-3; 13 bases map to TRBD2. The trim removed 6 bases at V and 2 bases at J, leaving 2 bases unmatched. The CDR3 runs to 15 residues.

Note on this clonotype: This may be a read error, as it is one base from a much larger clone. The rearrangement uses TRBV6-5 and TRBJ2-7; D is undetermined. Germline-derived CDR1 and CDR2 are MNHEY and SVGAGI. The CDR3 runs to 16 residues. V was shortened by 2 bases and J by 2 bases, with 16 bases between the two germline ends. CDR3 coding DNA: TGTGCCAGCAGTTACGGCACAGAGCCCCTAACCTACGAGCAGTACTTC. This encodes CASSYGTEPLTYEQYF.

The rearrangement uses TRBV19 and TRBJ2-2; D may match TRBD1 or TRBD2 (5 bases each). The germline CDR1 and CDR2 sequences are LNHDA and SQIVND (reference sequence). The CDR3 is made up of 15 amino acids. Trimming removed 5 bases from V and 5 bases from J, with 15 bases in between. CDR3 protein: CASSPGTRGTGELFF. In nucleotides, the CDR3 is TGTGCCAGTAGTCCCGGGACCCGCGGGACCGGGGAGCTGTTTTTT.

This clonotype was recorded a few times. CDR3 loop: CASSPFPKQDITGQETQYF. CDR3 bases: TGTGCCAGCAGCCCATTTCCTAAACAGGACATCACTGGGCAAGAGACCCAGTACTTC. This chain connects TRBV3-1 to TRBJ2-5; tentatively, D is TRBD1 (5 bases). The V gene lost 4 bases and the J gene lost 2 bases, with 26 bases spanning the gap. The CDR3 sequence is 19 residues long. The germline CDR1 and CDR2 sequences are LGHDT and YNNKEL (reference sequence).

This chain connects TRBV4-1 to TRBJ1-3, with D hard to call. The CDR3 length is 15 residues. Trimming cost V 0 bases and J 4 bases, with 10 bases left between them. The germline V gene has CDR1 MGHRA and CDR2 YSYEKL. CDR3 region: CASSQETPTGNTIYF. The CDR3 DNA is TGCGCCAGCAGCCAAGAGACCCCCACAGGAAACACCATATATTTT.

This clonotype turned up a few times. The chain has TRBV29-1 and TRBJ2-7, with no clear D. CDR1 is SQVTM and CDR2 is ANQGSEA in the germline V gene. The CDR3 runs to 12 residues. V lost 4 bases and J lost 2, with 9 bases in between. Here the CDR3 DNA reads TGCAGCGTTGCCGACTCGACCTACGAGCAGTACTTC. It specifies CSVADSTYEQYF.